This record concerns one TCR beta chain sequence. The data were produced by immunoSEQ multiplex PCR, yet TCRdb's version contains in-frame clones alone and is incomplete. The sample carries about 73,000 clones, 86% recorded once. CDR3 length equals 14 residues. Germline CDR1 and CDR2: SGHNT and YENEEA. The V and J ends lost 5 bases and 6 bases respectively, with 16 bases between them. This record belongs to a study of OX40 agonist ivuxolimab in advanced cancers. This sequence was found in an adult with an advanced solid tumor such as melanoma, head and neck, liver or kidney cancer. The rearrangement joins TRBV11-3 to TRBJ1-2, with D perhaps TRBD1 (5 bases). This specimen was CD4+ or CD8+ T cells sorted from blood, taken in a trial of the OX40 agonist ivuxolimab. The CDR3 reads CASSQGPSLDGYTF. DNA of the CDR3: TGTGCCAGCAGCCAGGGCCCCTCTCTGGATGGCTACACCTTC.